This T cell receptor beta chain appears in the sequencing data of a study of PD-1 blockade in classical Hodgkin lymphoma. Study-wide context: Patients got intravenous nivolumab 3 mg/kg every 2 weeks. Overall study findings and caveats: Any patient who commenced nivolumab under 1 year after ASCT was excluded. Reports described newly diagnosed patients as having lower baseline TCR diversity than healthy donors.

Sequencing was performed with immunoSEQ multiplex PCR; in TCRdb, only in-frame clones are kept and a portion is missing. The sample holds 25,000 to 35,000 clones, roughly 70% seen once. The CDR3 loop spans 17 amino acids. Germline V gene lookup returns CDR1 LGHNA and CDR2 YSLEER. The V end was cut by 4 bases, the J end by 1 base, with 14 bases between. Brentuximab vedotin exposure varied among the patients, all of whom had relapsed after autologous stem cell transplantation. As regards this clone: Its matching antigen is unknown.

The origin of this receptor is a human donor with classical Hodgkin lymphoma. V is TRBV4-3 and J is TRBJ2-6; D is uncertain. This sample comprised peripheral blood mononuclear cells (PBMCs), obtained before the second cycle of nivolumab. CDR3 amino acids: CASSRLVGLSGANVLTF. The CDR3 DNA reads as TGCGCCAGCAGCCGCCTTGTTGGGCTATCTGGGGCCAACGTCCTGACTTTC.